Below are 10 T cell receptor beta chains sequenced from a single sample in a study of T cell repertoires in cytomegalovirus infection. TCRdb reprocessed the reads via MiXCR and lists one record per CDR3 protein. The profile shows roughly 150,000 distinct CDR3 sequences, 20% to 25% of them singletons. The specimen was PBMCs. The source of these receptors is a human donor in good health (CMV status not recorded). Some clones in this sample may be carry-over from other donors' samples.

The chain combines TRBV27 with TRBJ2-3; 7 nucleotides line up with TRBD1. The V and J ends lost 2 bases and 0 bases, in that order; junction bases with no gene match: 8. The CDR3 contains 17 residues. Germline CDR1 reads MNHEY; CDR2 reads SMNVEV (reference sequence). CDR3 nucleotides: TGTGCCAGCAGTTTAGGCCTTACAGGGGCTAGCACAGATACGCAGTATTTT. Its protein is CASSLGLTGASTDTQYF.

This rearrangement joins TRBV11-2 to TRBJ2-3, with 10 bases fitting TRBD2. Germline V CDR1 and CDR2: SGHAT, FQNNGV. The CDR3 sequence is 16 residues long. Trimming cost V 5 bases and J 2 bases; bases outside gene matches: 7. The CDR3 coding sequence is TGTGCCAGCAGCGACCTAGCGGGGGCCATCACAGATACGCAGTATTTT. Translation gives CASSDLAGAITDTQYF.

CDR3 region: CASSSGGASEEQFF. The CDR3 region has the DNA TGTGCCAGCAGTTCCGGGGGGGCAAGTGAAGAGCAGTTCTTC. The chain uses TRBV7-3 and TRBJ2-1; 8 bases line up with TRBD2. The CDR3 covers 14 residues. Germline V gene data show CDR1 as SGHTA and CDR2 as FQGTGA. The J segment lost 10 bases and the V segment lost 6 bases, leaving 11 bases of the junction unmatched. The whole variable domain, remainder taken from reference TRBV7-3 and TRBJ2-1, is GAGVSQTPSNKVTEKGKYVELRCDPISGHTALYWYRQSLGQGPEFLIYFQGTGAADDSGLPNDRFFAVRPEGSVSTLKIQRTERGDSAVYLCASSSGGASEEQFFGPGTRLTVL.

There are many counts of this clonotype. The gene calls are TRBV7-8 and TRBJ2-5; D is undetermined. The length of the CDR3 is 16 residues. V was clipped by 5 bases and J by 3 bases, with 19 bases between them. Germline CDR1 reads SGHVS; CDR2 reads FQNEAQ. The CDR3 reads CASSPDRMLAKETQYF. The CDR3 nucleotides are TGTGCCAGCAGCCCAGATAGAATGTTGGCGAAAGAGACCCAGTACTTC.

Ten or more counts support this clonotype. The J gene is TRBJ1-1, the V gene TRBV12-3 or TRBV12-4; no clear D gene. V lost 5 bases and J lost 11, with 12 bases in between. The CDR3 covers 11 residues. The CDR3 here is CASSDPETAFF. The CDR3 DNA follows: TGTGCCAGCAGTGACCCCGAGACGGCTTTCTTT.

The rearrangement links TRBV12-3 or TRBV12-4 to TRBJ1-5; D ambiguous. The CDR3 is 16 residues long. The V gene lost 1 base and the J gene lost 0 bases, with 10 bases spanning the gap. The DNA of the CDR3 is TGTGCCAGCAGTTTAGGGCAGGCGGATAGCAATCAGCCCCAGCATTTT. Translating it yields CASSLGQADSNQPQHF.

This clonotype was seen more than once but under ten times. The rearrangement joins TRBV6-6 to TRBJ2-5; D may be TRBD1 (5 bases). CDR1 and CDR2 (germline): MNHNY, SVGAGI (reference sequence). The CDR3 has 15 residues. V was shortened by 0 bases and J by 5 bases, with 13 bases between the two germline ends. CDR3 nucleotide sequence: TGTGCCAGCAGTTACTCGCTAGGGGCGCGGGAGACCCAGTACTTC. Translated, it gives CASSYSLGARETQYF.

This clonotype was seen more than once but under ten times. The chain couples TRBV10-3 to TRBJ2-7, with TRBD1 identical over 10 bases. The V gene end was trimmed by 8 bases and the J gene end by 4 bases; junction bases not matched to a gene: 8. Germline CDR1 and CDR2: ENHRY and SYGVKD. The CDR3 is 14 residues long. The CDR3 DNA follows: TGTGCCATCGCACCGGGACAGGGGACGTACGAGCAGTACTTC. It is translated as CAIAPGQGTYEQYF.

This clonotype was observed at least ten times. The V gene is TRBV7-8, the J gene TRBJ2-1, with D tentatively TRBD2 (6 bases). The CDR3 spans 16 residues. CDR1 SGHVS and CDR2 FQNEAQ come from the germline V gene. Trimming left V 5 bases short and J 3 bases short, with 17 bases between. The CDR3 DNA follows: TGTGCCAGCAGCCAAGACCGGGACTCCTACTACAATGAGCAGTTCTTC. Translating gives CASSQDRDSYYNEQFF.

On this clonotype: With a much larger clone just one base away, this may be a read error. This chain joins TRBV7-6 and TRBJ2-7; 10 bases are a match to TRBD1. CDR1 is SGHVS, CDR2 FNYEAQ, per germline. The CDR3 runs to 16 residues. The V and J ends lost 4 bases and 6 bases, in that order; junction bases with no gene match: 12. The CDR3 protein is CASSSAIAGQGSEQYF. DNA of the CDR3: TGTGCCAGCAGCTCAGCCATAGCGGGACAGGGGTCCGAGCAGTACTTC.